These T cell receptor beta chains were read from a single sample in a study of blood T cell repertoires in COVID-19. Libraries were prepared by immunoSEQ multiplex PCR; TCRdb keeps only in-frame clonotypes and omits some of them. The sample has 150,000 to 200,000 clones, approximately 87% seen once. Sequencing input: peripheral blood. These receptors were taken from a man younger than 30 with active or convalescent COVID-19. The CDR3 runs from the conserved cysteine through the conserved F or W. D genes are given only for firm matches. Only part of the rows carry a size: once, few, many, or a class if the clone is expanded.

>TRBD1|TRBV5-1|TRBJ1-1|-
TGCGCCAGCATTTCGGGACAGGGGTCATTCACTGAAGCTTTCTTT
CASISGQGSFTEAFF
>TRBD1|TRBV6-5|TRBJ2-1|-
TGTGCCAGCAGCCCGACAGGGGTGAACAATGAGCAGTTCTTC
CASSPTGVNNEQFF
>TRBD1|TRBV6-6|TRBJ2-7|few
TGTGCCAGCAGTCGCCCTATCCTAGGGACAGGGGATTACGAGCAGTACTTC
CASSRPILGTGDYEQYF
>TRBD1|TRBV19|TRBJ1-1|few
TGTGCCAGTAGTGACCTGACAGGGGGCACTGAAGCTTTCTTT
CASSDLTGGTEAFF
>TRBD1|TRBV4-1|TRBJ2-7|-
TGCGCCAGCAGCGCACCGGGACAGACTTTATACGAGCAGTACTTC
CASSAPGQTLYEQYF
>-|TRBV5-4|TRBJ1-5|-
TGTGCCAGCAGCTTGGAAGGGTCCGGGGAGCCCCAGCATTTT
CASSLEGSGEPQHF
>-|TRBV9|TRBJ2-2|-
TGTGCCAGCAGCGTAGAGGCGGGGACGAACACCGGGGAGCTGTTTTTT
CASSVEAGTNTGELFF
>TRBD1|TRBV18|TRBJ2-1|-
TGTGCCAGCTCACCGGCCTTAGGACAGGGAGAGCAGTTCTTC
CASSPALGQGEQFF
>TRBD1|TRBV3-1/TRBV3-2|TRBJ2-7|-
TGTGCCAGCAGCTTGACAGGGGGTGGGGACGAGCAGTACTTC
CASSLTGGGDEQYF
>-|TRBV7-2|TRBJ2-4|-
TGTGCCAGCAGCTTAAGGACGGGACAAGCCAAAAACATTCAGTACTTC
CASSLRTGQAKNIQYF
>-|TRBV21-1|TRBJ2-7|-
TGTGCCAGCAGGACCTGGGTGGAGAACGAGCAGTACTTC
CASRTWVENEQYF
>TRBD2|TRBV12-5|TRBJ2-3|-
TGTGCTAGTGGTCTCTCGACTAGCGGGAGCCCTCGCACAGATACGCAGTATTTT
CASGLSTSGSPRTDTQYF
>-|TRBV29-1|TRBJ1-2|-
TGCAGCGTTGAAGAGGCAGGGTTTTATGGCTACACCTTC
CSVEEAGFYGYTF
>-|TRBV11-2|TRBJ2-5|-
TGTGCCAGCAGCTTGTTTTCCCTCCTAGAGACCCAGTACTTC
CASSLFSLLETQYF
>-|TRBV19|TRBJ2-1|-
TGTGCCAGTAGTATGGGACTTCCGCCCGGGAATGAGCAGTTCTTC
CASSMGLPPGNEQFF
>-|TRBV13|TRBJ1-1|-
TGTGCCAGCAGCTCTAGCTGGGGGGGGTACAGGGCAAAGAACACTGAAGCTTTCTTT
CASSSSWGGYRAKNTEAFF
>TRBD1|TRBV29-1|TRBJ1-2|-
TGCAGCGTTGATCGACAGGGGCCCTTATTCGGCTATGGCTACACCTTC
CSVDRQGPLFGYGYTF
>-|TRBV28|TRBJ2-3|-
TGTGCCACCACCTGGACTAGGGGGGATACGCAGTATTTT
CATTWTRGDTQYF
>TRBD2|TRBV5-4|TRBJ2-7|-
TGTGCCAGCAGGCGGGGACTAGCGGGAGAGTCCTACGAGCAGTACTTC
CASRRGLAGESYEQYF
>-|TRBV7-7|TRBJ2-2|-
TGTGCCAGCAGCTTAAACCCCGCGGGGGAGCTGTTTTTT
CASSLNPAGELFF
>-|TRBV15|TRBJ2-7|-
TGTGCCACCAGCAATGTGGGGGTGGACAGTCCCAACGAGCAGTACTTC
CATSNVGVDSPNEQYF
>-|TRBV3-1/TRBV3-2|TRBJ2-1|-
TGTGCCAGCAGCTCAACGGAGCGGAGCTCCTACAATGAGCAGTTCTTC
CASSSTERSSYNEQFF
>-|TRBV2|TRBJ2-1|-
TGTGCCAGCAGTGTTTCCGAGAGCTCCTACAATGAGCAGTTCTTC
CASSVSESSYNEQFF
>TRBD1|TRBV5-4|TRBJ2-2|-
TGTGCCAGCAGCTTGGAAACAGGGGGCCGGGAGCTGTTTTTT
CASSLETGGRELFF
>-|TRBV3-1/TRBV3-2|TRBJ1-2|-
TGTGCCAGCAGCCAATATGAGGCAGTACGCTTC
CASSQYEAVRF
>-|TRBV19|TRBJ2-2|-
TGTGCCAGTAGCCCTATGGGAGGGAACACCGGGGAGCTGTTTTTT
CASSPMGGNTGELFF
>-|TRBV6-5|TRBJ1-3|-
TGTGCCAGCAGTTACTTCCCAGGGAGGGGAAACACCATATATTTT
CASSYFPGRGNTIYF
>TRBD2|TRBV6-6|TRBJ2-1|once
TGTGCCAGCAGCGCGCCTAGCGGGGGGGAGGTCCATGAGCAGTTCTTC
CASSAPSGGEVHEQFF
>-|TRBV6-5|TRBJ2-3|-
TGTGCCAGCAGTAAAAGAGCGGGTTTCACAGATACGCAGTATTTT
CASSKRAGFTDTQYF
>-|TRBV5-5|TRBJ1-1|-
TGTGCCAGCAGCTTAGGATTTGGGGCTGTGACTGAAGCTTTCTTT
CASSLGFGAVTEAFF
>TRBD1|TRBV24-1|TRBJ1-4|few
TGTGCCACCAGTGATCCTCGACAGGGTCAGGGGGAAAAACTGTTTTTT
CATSDPRQGQGEKLFF
>TRBD2|TRBV7-9|TRBJ2-6|-
TGTGCCAGCAGCCCGACCGGGGGGGCGGAGGGGGCCAACGTCCTGACTTTC
CASSPTGGAEGANVLTF
>TRBD2|TRBV5-1|TRBJ2-3|-
TGCGCCAGCAGCTTGGTTGGTAGCGGGGGGGCTGATACGCAGTATTTT
CASSLVGSGGADTQYF
>-|TRBV5-1|TRBJ1-1|-
TGCGCCAGCAGCGAACCGTGGGGGCAGGGTGAAGCTTTCTTT
CASSEPWGQGEAFF
>-|TRBV29-1|TRBJ2-7|-
TGCAGCGGGTTGGGGCTCACCTACGAGCAGTACTTC
CSGLGLTYEQYF
>TRBD2|TRBV19|TRBJ2-3|-
TGTGCCAGTAGCGGGGGGAGCGGGAGGTTGACAGATACGCAGTATTTT
CASSGGSGRLTDTQYF
>TRBD1|TRBV2|TRBJ1-6|-
TGTGCCAGCAGGTGGGACAGCTCCTATAATTCACCCCTCCACTTT
CASRWDSSYNSPLHF
>TRBD1|TRBV6-6|TRBJ1-2|-
TGTGCCAGCAGTCCCGAGAACACAGGGGGAGGTGGCTACACCTTC
CASSPENTGGGGYTF
>-|TRBV19|TRBJ2-5|-
TGTGCCAGTAGTCGCGGGCCCAACCACCAGGAGACCCAGTACTTC
CASSRGPNHQETQYF
>TRBD1|TRBV7-2|TRBJ2-3|-
TGTGCCAGCAGGCGCACAGGGGCCCCAGATACGCAGTATTTT
CASRRTGAPDTQYF
>-|TRBV9|TRBJ2-5|once
TGTGCCAGCAGCACCGGGACTTCGAAGACCCAGTACTTC
CASSTGTSKTQYF
>-|TRBV5-1|TRBJ2-7|-
TGCGCCAGCAGCTTGCCCGGCTACGAGCAGTACTTC
CASSLPGYEQYF
>TRBD2|TRBV27|TRBJ2-1|-
TGTGCCAGCGCGACTAGCAGAAGCTCCTACAATGAGCAGTTCTTC
CASATSRSSYNEQFF
>-|TRBV28|TRBJ2-3|-
TGTGCCAGCACCCCAAACGTACTCCTTAGCACAGATACGCAGTATTTT
CASTPNVLLSTDTQYF
>-|TRBV6-5|TRBJ1-1|-
TGTGCCAGCAGTTACGAGGGTACGAACACTGAAGCTTTCTTT
CASSYEGTNTEAFF
>-|TRBV5-1|TRBJ2-1|-
TGCGCCAGCAGCTTGGTGGTCCGGGTGGCTTACAATGAGCAGTTCTTC
CASSLVVRVAYNEQFF
>TRBD2|TRBV29-1|TRBJ2-1|-
TGCAGCGTTACTAGCGGCTACAATGAGCAGTTCTTC
CSVTSGYNEQFF
>TRBD1|TRBV2|TRBJ1-3|once
TGTGCCAGCAGTGTTCAGGGGGCTGTTGTTGGAAACACCATATATTTT
CASSVQGAVVGNTIYF
>TRBD2|TRBV2|TRBJ2-3|-
TGTGCCAGCAGAGGACTAGCGGCCACAGATACGCAGTATTTT
CASRGLAATDTQYF
>-|TRBV19|TRBJ2-1|once
TGTGCCAGTAGTATCCTCTGGACTTCATCCTCCTACAATGAGCAGTTCTTC
CASSILWTSSSYNEQFF
>-|TRBV5-1|TRBJ2-2|-
TGCGCCAGCAGCTTGGAATCTCAGGTTCTCTTGAACACCGGGGAGCTGTTTTTT
CASSLESQVLLNTGELFF
>-|TRBV6-2/TRBV6-3|TRBJ1-1|-
TGTGCCAGCAGCCCAGGGGCTGAAGCTTTCTTT
CASSPGAEAFF
>-|TRBV29-1|TRBJ1-5|-
TGCAGCGTTCTATCAGGGAAAAATCAGCCCCAGCATTTT
CSVLSGKNQPQHF
>-|TRBV3-1/TRBV3-2|TRBJ2-2|-
TGTGCCAGCAGCCAGAGGGGGGGTATCGGGGAGCTGTTTTTT
CASSQRGGIGELFF
>TRBD2|TRBV5-1|TRBJ2-3|-
TGCGCCAGCAGCTTGGACACAATAGCGGGAGGAGAGTATTTT
CASSLDTIAGGEYF
>TRBD1|TRBV5-1|TRBJ2-1|-
TGCGCCAGCAGCTTGGGACAGGGCTTACCCTACAATGAGCAGTTCTTC
CASSLGQGLPYNEQFF
>TRBD1|TRBV4-1|TRBJ2-3|-
TGCGCCAGCAGCCAAGTGGGACAGCTCACAGATACGCAGTATTTT
CASSQVGQLTDTQYF
>-|TRBV6-5|TRBJ1-5|-
TGTGCCAGCAACATCCGGGACTTAGGCAATCAGCCCCAGCATTTT
CASNIRDLGNQPQHF
>-|TRBV21-1|TRBJ2-6|few
TGTGCCAGCAGCCCCCCTGGAGAGGGCGGCTTATCTGGGGCCAACGTCCTGACTTTC
CASSPPGEGGLSGANVLTF